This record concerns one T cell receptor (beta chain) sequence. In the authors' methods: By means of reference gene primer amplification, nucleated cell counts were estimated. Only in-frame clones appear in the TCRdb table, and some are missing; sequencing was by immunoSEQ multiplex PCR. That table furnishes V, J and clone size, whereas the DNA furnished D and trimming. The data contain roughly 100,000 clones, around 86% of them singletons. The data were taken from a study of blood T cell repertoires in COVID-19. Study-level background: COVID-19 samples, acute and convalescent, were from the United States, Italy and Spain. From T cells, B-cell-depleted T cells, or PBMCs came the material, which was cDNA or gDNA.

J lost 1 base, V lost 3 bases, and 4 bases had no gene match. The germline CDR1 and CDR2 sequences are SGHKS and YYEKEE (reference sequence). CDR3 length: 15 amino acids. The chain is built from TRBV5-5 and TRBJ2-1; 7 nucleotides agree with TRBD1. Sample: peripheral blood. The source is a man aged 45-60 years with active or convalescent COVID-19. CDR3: CASSSTGNSYNEQFF. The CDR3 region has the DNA TGTGCCAGCAGCTCGACAGGGAATTCCTACAATGAGCAGTTCTTC.